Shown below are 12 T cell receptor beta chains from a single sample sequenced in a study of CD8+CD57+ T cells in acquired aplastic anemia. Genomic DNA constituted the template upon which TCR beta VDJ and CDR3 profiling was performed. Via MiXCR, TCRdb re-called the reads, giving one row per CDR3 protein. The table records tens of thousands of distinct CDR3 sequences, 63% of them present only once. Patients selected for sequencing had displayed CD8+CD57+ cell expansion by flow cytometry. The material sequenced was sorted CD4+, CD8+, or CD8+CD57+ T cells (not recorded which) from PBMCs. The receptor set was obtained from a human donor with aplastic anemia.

This CDR3 reads CASSIGPAYTF. Written as DNA, the CDR3 is TGTGCCAGTAGTATAGGCCCTGCCTACACCTTC. This chain connects TRBV19 to TRBJ1-2, with D hard to call. Germline-derived CDR1 and CDR2 are LNHDA and SQIVND (reference sequence). CDR3 length equals 11 residues. Trimming pared 1 base from V and 10 bases from J, leaving 7 bases between.

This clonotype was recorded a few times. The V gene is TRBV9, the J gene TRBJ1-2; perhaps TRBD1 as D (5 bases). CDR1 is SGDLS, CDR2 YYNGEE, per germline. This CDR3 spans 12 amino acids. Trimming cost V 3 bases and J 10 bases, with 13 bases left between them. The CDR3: CASSGGTGLYTF. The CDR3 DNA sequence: TGTGCCAGCAGCGGAGGGACGGGACTCTACACCTTC.

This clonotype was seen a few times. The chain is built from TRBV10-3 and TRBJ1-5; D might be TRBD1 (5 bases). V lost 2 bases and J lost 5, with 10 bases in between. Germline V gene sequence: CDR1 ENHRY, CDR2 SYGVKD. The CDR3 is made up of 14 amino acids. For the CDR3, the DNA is TGTGCCATCAGTGAGCTTAGGGGTGATCAGCCCCAGCATTTT. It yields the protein CAISELRGDQPQHF.

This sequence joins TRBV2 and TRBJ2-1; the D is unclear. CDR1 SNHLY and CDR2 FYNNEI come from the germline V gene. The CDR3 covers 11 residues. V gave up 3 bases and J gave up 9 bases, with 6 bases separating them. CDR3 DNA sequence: TGTGCCAGCAGTGACCTAGTTGAGCAGTTCTTC. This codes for CASSDLVEQFF.

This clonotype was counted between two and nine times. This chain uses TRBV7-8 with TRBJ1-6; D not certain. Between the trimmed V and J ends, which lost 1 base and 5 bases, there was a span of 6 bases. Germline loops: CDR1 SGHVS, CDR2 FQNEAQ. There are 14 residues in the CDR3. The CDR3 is CASSLGENNSPLHF. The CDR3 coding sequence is TGTGCCAGCAGCTTAGGAGAGAATAATTCACCCCTCCACTTT.

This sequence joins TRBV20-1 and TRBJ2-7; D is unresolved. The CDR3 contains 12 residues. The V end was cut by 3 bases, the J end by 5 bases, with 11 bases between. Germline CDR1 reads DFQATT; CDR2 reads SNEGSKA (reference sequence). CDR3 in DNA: TGCAGTGCTAGGCCTCGGGCAAACGAGCAGTACTTC. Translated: CSARPRANEQYF.

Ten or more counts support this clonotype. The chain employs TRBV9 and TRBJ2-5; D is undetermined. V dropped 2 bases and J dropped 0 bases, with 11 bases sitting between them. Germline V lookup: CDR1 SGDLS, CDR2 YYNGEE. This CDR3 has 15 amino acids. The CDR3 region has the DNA TGTGCCAGCAGCGTGGCAGGCTGGTACCAAGAGACCCAGTACTTC. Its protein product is CASSVAGWYQETQYF. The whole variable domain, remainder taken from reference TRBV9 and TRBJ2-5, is DSGVTQTPKHLITATGQRVTLRCSPRSGDLSVYWYQQSLDQGLQFLIQYYNGEERAKGNILERFSAQQFPDLHSELNLSSLELGDSALYFCASSVAGWYQETQYFGPGTRLLVL.

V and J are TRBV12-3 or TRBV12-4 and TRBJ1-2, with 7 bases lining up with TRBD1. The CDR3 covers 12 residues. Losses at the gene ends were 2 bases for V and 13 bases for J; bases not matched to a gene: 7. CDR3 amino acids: CASSLPGGAFTF. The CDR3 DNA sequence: TGTGCCAGCAGTTTACCAGGGGGTGCTTTCACCTTC.

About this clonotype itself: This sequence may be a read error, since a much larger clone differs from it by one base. The CDR3 DNA sequence: TGTGGTAGTGGTTTTGGGGAGAGTCAGCCCCAGCATTTT. Its protein is CGSGFGESQPQHF. The rearrangement links TRBV12-5 to TRBJ1-5, with D hard to call. This CDR3 has 13 amino acids. The germline V gene has CDR1 LGHNT and CDR2 FRNRAP.

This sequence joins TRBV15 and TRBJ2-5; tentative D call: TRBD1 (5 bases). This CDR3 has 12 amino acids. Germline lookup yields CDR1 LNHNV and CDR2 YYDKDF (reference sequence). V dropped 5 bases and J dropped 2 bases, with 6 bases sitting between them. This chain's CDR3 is CATSPGQETQYF. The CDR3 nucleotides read TGTGCCACCAGCCCAGGGCAAGAGACCCAGTACTTC.

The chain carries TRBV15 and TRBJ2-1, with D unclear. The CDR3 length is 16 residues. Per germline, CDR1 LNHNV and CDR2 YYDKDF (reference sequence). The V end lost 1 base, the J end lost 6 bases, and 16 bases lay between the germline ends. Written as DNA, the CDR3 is TGTGCCACCAGCAGAGGTGACCCAAGCTACCCCAATGAGCAGTTCTTC. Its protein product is CATSRGDPSYPNEQFF.

The CDR3: CSAEGEQETQYF. In DNA, the CDR3 is TGCAGTGCTGAGGGGGAGCAAGAGACCCAGTACTTC. The chain employs TRBV20-1 and TRBJ2-5; the D gene is possibly TRBD1 (6 bases). The CDR3 has 12 residues. The V gene lost 5 bases and the J gene lost 2 bases, with 9 bases spanning the gap. From germline, CDR1 is DFQATT and CDR2 SNEGSKA (reference sequence).